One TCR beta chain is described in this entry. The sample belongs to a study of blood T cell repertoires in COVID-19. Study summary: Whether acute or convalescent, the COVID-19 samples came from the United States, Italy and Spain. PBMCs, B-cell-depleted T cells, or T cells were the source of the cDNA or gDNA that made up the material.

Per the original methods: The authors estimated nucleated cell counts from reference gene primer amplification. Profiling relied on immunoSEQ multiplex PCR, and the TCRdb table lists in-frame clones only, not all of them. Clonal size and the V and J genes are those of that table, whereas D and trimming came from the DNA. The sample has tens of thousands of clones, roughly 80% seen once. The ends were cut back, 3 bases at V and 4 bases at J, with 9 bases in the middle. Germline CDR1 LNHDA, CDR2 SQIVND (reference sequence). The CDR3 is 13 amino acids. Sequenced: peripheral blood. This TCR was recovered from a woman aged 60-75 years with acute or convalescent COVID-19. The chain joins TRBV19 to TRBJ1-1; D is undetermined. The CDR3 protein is CASSITPITEAFF. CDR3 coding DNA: TGTGCCAGTAGTATCACCCCTATCACTGAAGCTTTCTTT.